This record looks at one TCR beta chain sequence and its context. Its specificity is not known. The entry originates in a study of T cell responses to AZD1222 COVID-19 vaccine. Sequencing used immunoSEQ multiplex PCR; TCRdb keeps in-frame clones, though not all of them. The repertoire holds fewer than 110,000 clones, with approximately 88% as singletons. Germline V gene sequence: CDR1 LGHDT, CDR2 YNNKEL (reference sequence). J lost 5 bases, V lost 3 bases, and 8 bases had no gene match. This CDR3 comprises 17 residues. Study-wide points: When two AZD1222 doses had been given, Spike-specific TCR breadth and depth rose. In a largely white British group with more females than males, clonal diversity was possibly underestimated. Only five to seven AZD1222 recipients tested seropositive at baseline. Researchers report vaccine-associated CD4 TCRs spanning spike, with dominance at 160-218 and 743-854.

This TCR was sampled from an adult in good health. The chain links TRBV3-1 (or the pseudogene TRBV3-2) to TRBJ2-7, with 15 bases identical to TRBD2. Sequenced material: peripheral blood, taken on day 0 of AZD1222 vaccination. CDR3: CASSHPGLAGGPDEQYF. The CDR3 bases are TGTGCCAGCAGCCACCCGGGACTAGCGGGGGGACCCGACGAGCAGTACTTC.